This paragraph reports one T cell receptor beta chain. Antigen unknown. Time point of the sample: patch test 2, 6 weeks after DPC sensitization. This sample's treatment: therapeutic diphenylcyclopropenone sensitization with weekly scalp DPC. The record originates from a study of human T cells and chemical hapten exposure. Across the whole study: The patient population, which was mostly female, had alopecia areata, totalis or universalis. TCR yields per sample varied mostly from small pooled library volume differences. Study-level points and caveats: The presence of alopecia in the donors means their immune response may differ from healthy people's.

The library labeled individual cDNA molecules by adding unique molecular identifiers to them. TCRdb recomputed calls from the RACE reads with MiXCR, one row per CDR3 protein. This sample has 75,000 to 90,000 distinct CDR3 sequences, with 10% found just once. The CDR3 has 14 residues. The germline V gene encodes CDR1 DFQATT and CDR2 SNEGSKA (reference sequence). Unmatched junction bases numbered 5, after V lost 6 bases and J lost 4 bases. The TCR comes from a woman between 45 and 60 years old with alopecia areata. Some clones in this sample may be carry-over from other donors' samples. V and J are TRBV20-1 and TRBJ2-7, with 14 nucleotides matching TRBD2. The sequenced sample was whole blood, obtained in connection with sensitization to the hapten diphenylcyclopropenone (DPC). In DNA form, the CDR3 reads TGCAGTGCGGGGACTAGCGGGAGAAAGTACGAGCAGTACTTC. Amino acids: CSAGTSGRKYEQYF.